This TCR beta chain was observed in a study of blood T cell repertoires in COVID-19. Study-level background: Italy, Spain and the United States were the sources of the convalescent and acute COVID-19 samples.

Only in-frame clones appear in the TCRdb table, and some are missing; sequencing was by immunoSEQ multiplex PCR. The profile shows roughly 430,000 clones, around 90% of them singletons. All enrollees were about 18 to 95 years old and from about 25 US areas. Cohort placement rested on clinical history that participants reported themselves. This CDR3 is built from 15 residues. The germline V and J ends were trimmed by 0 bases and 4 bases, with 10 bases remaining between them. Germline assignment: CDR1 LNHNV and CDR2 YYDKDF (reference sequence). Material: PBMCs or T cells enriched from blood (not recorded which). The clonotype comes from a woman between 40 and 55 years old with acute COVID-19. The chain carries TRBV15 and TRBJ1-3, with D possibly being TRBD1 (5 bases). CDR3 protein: CATSRDSGDGNTIYF. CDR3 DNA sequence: TGTGCCACCAGCAGAGATAGCGGGGACGGAAACACCATATATTTT. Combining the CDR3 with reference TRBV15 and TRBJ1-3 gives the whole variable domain DAMVIQNPRYQVTQFGKPVTLSCSQTLNHNVMYWYQQKSSQAPKLLFHYYDKDFNNEADTPDNFQSRRPNTSFCFLDIRSPGLGDTAMYLCATSRDSGDGNTIYFGEGSWLTVV.